This is a list of T cell receptor beta chains from one sample in a study of identifying expanded T cells in peripheral blood. Measured with immunoSEQ multiplex PCR; TCRdb has only the in-frame clones, and not every one. The sample shows 95,000 to 100,000 clones, roughly 89% of them seen only once. The sample comprised blood. The source is a person aged 18-70 years in good health. Each CDR3 is given with its conserved first and last residue. The D gene is left open where the match is weak. A row's size may be missing; if present it is once, few, many or a size class.

>.|TRBV4-3|14|.|TRBJ2-5
TGCGCCAGCAGCCAAGACGGTAGAGGGGGGACCCAGTACTTC
CASSQDGRGGTQYF
>.|TRBV19|13|.|TRBJ2-7
TGTGCCAGTAGTGAAGGGGTTCTCTACGAGCAGTACTTC
CASSEGVLYEQYF
>.|TRBV7-2|16|.|TRBJ2-2
TGTGCCAGCAGCGCCCGCCCTAGGGGTGTGACCGGGGAGCTGTTTTTT
CASSARPRGVTGELFF
>TRBD1|TRBV7-2|15|.|TRBJ1-6
TGTGCCAGCAGCTCAGGGACAGGCCTTGTCTCACCCCTCCACTTT
CASSSGTGLVSPLHF
>TRBD1|TRBV6-6|16|.|TRBJ1-5
TGTGCCAGCAGTTACGCGCCGGGACAGGGGGATCAGCCCCAGCATTTT
CASSYAPGQGDQPQHF
>.|TRBV2|13|.|TRBJ1-6
TGTGCCAGCGCTAACTCCTATAATTCACCCCTCCACTTT
CASANSYNSPLHF
>TRBD2|TRBV18|15|.|TRBJ2-7
TGTGCCAGCTCTCTGACTAGCGGGGGGTCCTACGAGCAGTACTTC
CASSLTSGGSYEQYF
>TRBD1|TRBV27|14|once|TRBJ1-5
TGTGCCAGCAGTTTCCAGGGGGCGCGTCAGCCCCAGCATTTT
CASSFQGARQPQHF
>.|TRBV7-2|15|once|TRBJ1-2
TGTGCCAGCAGCTTAAACCAGGGGCCCCTCTTCGGCTACACCTTC
CASSLNQGPLFGYTF
>TRBD2|TRBV6-5|14|.|TRBJ2-7
TGTGCCAGCAGTAGGGGGACTAGCGCCTACGAGCAGTACTTC
CASSRGTSAYEQYF
>TRBD1|TRBV6-6|14|.|TRBJ1-2
TGTGCCAGCAGTCTTATAGGACAGGGGGCCGAGATCCACTTC
CASSLIGQGAEIHF
>.|TRBV19|15|.|TRBJ2-5
TGTGCCAGTAGTATCCGACGGTCGTACCAAGAGACCCAGTACTTC
CASSIRRSYQETQYF
>.|TRBV19|14|.|TRBJ1-5
TGTGCCAGTAGTATGGGGGCCGGCAATCAGCCCCAGCATTTT
CASSMGAGNQPQHF
>TRBD1|TRBV27|14|few|TRBJ2-7
TGTGCCAGCAGTCTGAGACAGGGTGGCTACGAGCAGTACTTC
CASSLRQGGYEQYF
>.|TRBV14|15|.|TRBJ1-3
TGTGCCAGCAGCCCTTATGGGGGGTCTGGAAACACCATATATTTT
CASSPYGGSGNTIYF
>.|TRBV7-9|16|.|TRBJ2-5
TGTGCCAGCAGCCCGAGGGCTCAGGCGTACCAAGAGACCCAGTACTTC
CASSPRAQAYQETQYF
>.|TRBV21-1|17|.|TRBJ2-5
TGTGCCAGCAGCAAAGCGCTCCGGGAGGGGGCCCAAGAGACCCAGTACTTC
CASSKALREGAQETQYF
>.|TRBV4-3|13|.|TRBJ2-7
TGCGCCAGCAGCCACGCCTTAACCTACGAGCAGTACTTC
CASSHALTYEQYF
>TRBD2|TRBV2|13|.|TRBJ2-5
TGTGCCACCCAGGGACTAGCGGGGGGACGCCAGTACTTC
CATQGLAGGRQYF
>TRBD1|TRBV6-1|14|.|TRBJ2-7
TGTGCCAGCAGCCGAGGGGGCGCTGGATTCGAGCAGTACTTC
CASSRGGAGFEQYF
>.|TRBV7-8|14|.|TRBJ1-1
TGTGCCAGCAGACCGACCATCATGAACACTGAAGCTTTCTTT
CASRPTIMNTEAFF
>.|TRBV5-4|12|.|TRBJ1-2
TGTGCCAGCAGCTTTGGGTTCTCTGGCTACACCTTC
CASSFGFSGYTF
>.|TRBV4-1|14|once|TRBJ1-2
TGCGCCAGCAGCCATCACGCCCCGCAGGCTAGGTACACCTTC
CASSHHAPQARYTF
>.|TRBV5-6|14|.|TRBJ2-5
TGTGCCAGCAGCTTGCTGCGGGGGCGGGAGACCCAGTACTTC
CASSLLRGRETQYF
>.|TRBV7-9|15|.|TRBJ1-3
TGTGCCAGCAGCCTTCTCTGGACAGATGGAAACACCATATATTTT
CASSLLWTDGNTIYF
>.|TRBV2|12|.|TRBJ2-7
TGTGCCAGCAGTGAAGGAGGGGACGAGCAGTACTTC
CASSEGGDEQYF
>.|TRBV6-5|11|.|TRBJ2-5
TGTGCCAGCACCCGAGGGGAGGCCCAGTACTTC
CASTRGEAQYF
>.|TRBV9|14|.|TRBJ2-2
TGTGCCAGCAGCACCTCGACCCGTCGGGGGGAGCTGTTTTTT
CASSTSTRRGELFF
>.|TRBV4-3|15|once|TRBJ1-6
TGCGCCAGCAGCCAAGAAGGGCGGGGTAATTCACCCCTCCACTTT
CASSQEGRGNSPLHF
>.|TRBV5-6|16|.|TRBJ1-5
TGTGCCAGCAGCAGGAGTCAGGGGAGAGGCAATCAGCCCCAGCATTTT
CASSRSQGRGNQPQHF
>.|TRBV5-5|13|.|TRBJ1-1
TGTGCCAGTAAAAAATCCCCAGTCGCTGAAGCTTTCTTT
CASKKSPVAEAFF
>TRBD1|TRBV6-4|15|.|TRBJ2-3
TGTGCCAGCAGTGACGGGACAGGGGGCGCAGATACGCAGTATTTT
CASSDGTGGADTQYF
>TRBD1|TRBV6-6|16|.|TRBJ2-5
TGTGCCAGCAGTTATGGGGGGACAGGGCCCCCTGAGACCCAGTACTTC
CASSYGGTGPPETQYF
>.|TRBV29-1|11|.|TRBJ1-2
TGCAGCGTTGACGATGGTTATGGCTACACCTTC
CSVDDGYGYTF
>TRBD2|TRBV7-9|16|.|TRBJ2-5
TGTGCCAGCAGCCCGGGACTAGCGGTAGCACAAGAGACCCAGTACTTC
CASSPGLAVAQETQYF
>.|TRBV7-9|15|.|TRBJ1-3
TGTGCCGGTGAGAAAGGGGGGGCCTCTGGAAACACCATATATTTT
CAGEKGGASGNTIYF
>TRBD1|TRBV5-1|14|.|TRBJ1-4
TGCGCCAGCAGACTGACAGGGTCTAATGAAAAACTGTTTTTT
CASRLTGSNEKLFF
>TRBD2|TRBV5-1|16|.|TRBJ2-1
TGCGCCAGCAGCTTGATGGGACTAGCTTCTGGGAATGAGCAGTTCTTC
CASSLMGLASGNEQFF
>.|TRBV4-3|16|.|TRBJ2-5
TGCGCCAGCAGCCAAGGGATAGGGGTTGAAACGGAGACCCAGTACTTC
CASSQGIGVETETQYF
>.|TRBV4-3|17|.|TRBJ1-6
TGCGCCAGCAGCCAAGATCGACAGGACTCCTATAATTCACCCCTCCACTTT
CASSQDRQDSYNSPLHF
>TRBD2|TRBV5-6|16|.|TRBJ2-5
TGTGCCAGCAGACGACACTTGACTAGCGGGGGAGAGACCCAGTACTTC
CASRRHLTSGGETQYF
>.|TRBV28|13|.|TRBJ2-2
TGTGCCAGCAGTGCGGGAACAACCGGGGAGCTGTTTTTT
CASSAGTTGELFF
>.|TRBV5-3|10|.|TRBJ1-2
TGTGCCAGAAGCTTGCACGGCTACACCTTC
CARSLHGYTF
>.|TRBV7-2|14|.|TRBJ2-7
TGTGCCAGCAGCTTCAGCAGGGACTCCTACGAGCAGTACTTC
CASSFSRDSYEQYF
>TRBD2|TRBV7-2|16|.|TRBJ2-3
TGTGCCAGCAGCTTGAGGGTAGCGGGGGGGCCAGATACGCAGTATTTT
CASSLRVAGGPDTQYF
>.|TRBV6-6|15|.|TRBJ1-1
TGTGCCAGCGGGAGCGCTACACGCAAGAGGACTGAAGCTTTCTTT
CASGSATRKRTEAFF